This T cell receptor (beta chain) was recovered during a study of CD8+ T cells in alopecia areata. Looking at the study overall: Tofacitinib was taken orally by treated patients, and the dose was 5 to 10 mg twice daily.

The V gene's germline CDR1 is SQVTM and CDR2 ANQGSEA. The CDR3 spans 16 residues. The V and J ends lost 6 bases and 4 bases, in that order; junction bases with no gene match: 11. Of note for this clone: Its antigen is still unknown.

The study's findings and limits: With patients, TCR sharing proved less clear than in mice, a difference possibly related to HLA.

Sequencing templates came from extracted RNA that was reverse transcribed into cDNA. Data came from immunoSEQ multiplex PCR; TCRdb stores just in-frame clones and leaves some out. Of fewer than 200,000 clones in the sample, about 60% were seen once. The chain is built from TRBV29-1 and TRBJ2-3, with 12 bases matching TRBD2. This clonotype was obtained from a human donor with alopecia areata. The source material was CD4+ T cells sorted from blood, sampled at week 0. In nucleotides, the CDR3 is TGCAGCGTCTGGCGACCGGGACTAGCGGGCCCAGATACGCAGTATTTT. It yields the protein CSVWRPGLAGPDTQYF.